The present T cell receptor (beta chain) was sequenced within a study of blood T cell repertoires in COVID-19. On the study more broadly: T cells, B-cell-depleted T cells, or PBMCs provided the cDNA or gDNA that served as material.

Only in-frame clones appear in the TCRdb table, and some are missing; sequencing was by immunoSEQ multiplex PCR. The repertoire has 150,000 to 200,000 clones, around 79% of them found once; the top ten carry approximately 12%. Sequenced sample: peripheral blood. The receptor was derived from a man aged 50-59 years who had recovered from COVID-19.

CDR3 sequence (DNA): TGCGCCAGCAGCTTGCAGGGCTACGAGCAGTACTTC. Translation: CASSLQGYEQYF. This chain links TRBV5-1 with TRBJ2-7, with D perhaps TRBD1 (5 bases). Germline CDR1 and CDR2: SGHRS and YFSETQ. The V end lost 1 base, the J end lost 3 bases, and 5 bases lay between the germline ends. The CDR3 spans 12 residues.